Included here is one TCR beta chain sequence, with context. This sample was included in a study of TIL therapy for anti-PD-1-resistant metastatic lung cancer. The germline V gene encodes CDR1 LNHDA and CDR2 SQIVND (reference sequence). V lost 10 bases, J lost 1 base, and 4 bases stayed unmatched. This CDR3 spans 13 amino acids. Sequencing used immunoSEQ v3. The assay was immunoSEQ multiplex PCR, and TCRdb's table has in-frame clones only and misses some. Among 40,000 to 55,000 clones listed, around 80% were seen once. Time point specified: pre-treatment sample, taken before nivolumab and TIL therapy. Patients were adults with stage 4 NSCLC.

The receptor was derived from a woman aged 30-79 years with non-small cell lung cancer. The specimen was blood, collected at baseline. The chain is built from TRBV19 and TRBJ2-5, with 9 positions matching TRBD1. In DNA form, the CDR3 reads TGTGCCACGGGACAGGGTAGCCAAGAGACCCAGTACTTC. It encodes CATGQGSQETQYF. The full variable domain, with the rest looked up from reference TRBV19 and TRBJ2-5, is DGGITQSPKYLFRKEGQNVTLSCEQNLNHDAMYWYRQDPGQGLRLIYYSQIVNDFQKGDIAEGYSVSREKKESFPLTVTSAQKNPTAFYLCATGQGSQETQYFGPGTRLLVL.